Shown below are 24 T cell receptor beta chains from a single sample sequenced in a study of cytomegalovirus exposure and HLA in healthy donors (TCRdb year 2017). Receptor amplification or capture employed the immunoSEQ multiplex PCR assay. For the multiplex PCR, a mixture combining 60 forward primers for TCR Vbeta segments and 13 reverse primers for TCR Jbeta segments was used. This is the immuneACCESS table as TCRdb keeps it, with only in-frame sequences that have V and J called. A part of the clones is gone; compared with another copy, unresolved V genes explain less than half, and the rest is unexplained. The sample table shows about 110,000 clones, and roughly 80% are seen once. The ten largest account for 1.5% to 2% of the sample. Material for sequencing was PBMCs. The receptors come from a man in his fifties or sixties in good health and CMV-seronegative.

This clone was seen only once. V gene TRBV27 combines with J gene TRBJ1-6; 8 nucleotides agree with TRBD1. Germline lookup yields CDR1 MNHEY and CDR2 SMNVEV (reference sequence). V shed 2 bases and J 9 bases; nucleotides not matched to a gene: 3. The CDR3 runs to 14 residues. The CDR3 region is CASSLRQGSSPLHF. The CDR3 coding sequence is TGTGCCAGCAGTTTAAGACAGGGGAGTTCACCCCTCCACTTT.

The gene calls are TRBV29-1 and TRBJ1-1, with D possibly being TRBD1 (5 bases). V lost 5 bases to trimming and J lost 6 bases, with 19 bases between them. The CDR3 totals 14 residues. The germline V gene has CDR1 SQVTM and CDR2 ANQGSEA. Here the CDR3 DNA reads TGCAGCGTTCAAGTCCAGGGCGCCTTGGCTGAAGCTTTCTTT. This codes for CSVQVQGALAEAFF.

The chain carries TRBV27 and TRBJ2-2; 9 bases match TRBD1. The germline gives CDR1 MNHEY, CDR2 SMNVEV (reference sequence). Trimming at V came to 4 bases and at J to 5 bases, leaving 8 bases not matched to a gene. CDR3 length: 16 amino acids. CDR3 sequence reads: CASSWTGEEGTGELFF. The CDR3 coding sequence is TGTGCCAGCAGTTGGACAGGGGAAGAAGGTACCGGGGAGCTGTTTTTT.

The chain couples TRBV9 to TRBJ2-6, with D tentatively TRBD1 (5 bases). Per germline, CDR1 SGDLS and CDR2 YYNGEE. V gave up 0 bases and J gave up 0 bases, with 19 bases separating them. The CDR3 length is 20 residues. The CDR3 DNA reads TGTGCCAGCAGCGTAGGGTTAAGTCAGGGCCTTGGCTCTGGGGCCAACGTCCTGACTTTC. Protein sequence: CASSVGLSQGLGSGANVLTF.

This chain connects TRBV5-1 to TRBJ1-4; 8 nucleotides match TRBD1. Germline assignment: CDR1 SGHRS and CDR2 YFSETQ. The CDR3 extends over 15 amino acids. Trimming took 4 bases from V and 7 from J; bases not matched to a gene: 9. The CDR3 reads CASSNGQGVPEKLFF. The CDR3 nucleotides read TGCGCCAGCAGCAACGGACAGGGCGTCCCTGAAAAACTGTTTTTT.

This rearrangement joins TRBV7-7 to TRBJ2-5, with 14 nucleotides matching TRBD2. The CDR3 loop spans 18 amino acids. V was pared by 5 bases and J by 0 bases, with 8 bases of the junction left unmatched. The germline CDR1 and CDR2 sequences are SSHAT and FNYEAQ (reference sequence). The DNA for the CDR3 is TGTGCCAGCAGCCCATTGGGACTAGCGGGGGCGTACCAAGAGACCCAGTACTTC. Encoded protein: CASSPLGLAGAYQETQYF.

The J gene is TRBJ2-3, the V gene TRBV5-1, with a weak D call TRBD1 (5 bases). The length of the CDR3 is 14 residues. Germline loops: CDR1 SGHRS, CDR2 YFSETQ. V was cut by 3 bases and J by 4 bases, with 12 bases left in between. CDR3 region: CASSSTPGSDTQYF. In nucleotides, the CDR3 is TGCGCCAGCAGCTCCACGCCAGGGTCAGATACGCAGTATTTT.

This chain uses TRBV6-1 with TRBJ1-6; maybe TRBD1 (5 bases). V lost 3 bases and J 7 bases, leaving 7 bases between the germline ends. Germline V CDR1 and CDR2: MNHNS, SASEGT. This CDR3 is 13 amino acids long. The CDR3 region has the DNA TGTGCCAGCAGTGAGTACAGGAATTCACCCCTCCACTTT. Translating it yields CASSEYRNSPLHF.

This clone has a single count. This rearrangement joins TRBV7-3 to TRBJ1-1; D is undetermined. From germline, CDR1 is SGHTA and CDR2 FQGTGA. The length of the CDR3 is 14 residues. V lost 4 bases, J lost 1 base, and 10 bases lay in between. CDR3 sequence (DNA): TGTGCCAGCAGCTACCTGGGAGGGAACACTGAAGCTTTCTTT. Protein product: CASSYLGGNTEAFF. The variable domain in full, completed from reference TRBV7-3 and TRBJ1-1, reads GAGVSQTPSNKVTEKGKYVELRCDPISGHTALYWYRQSLGQGPEFLIYFQGTGAADDSGLPNDRFFAVRPEGSVSTLKIQRTERGDSAVYLCASSYLGGNTEAFFGQGTRLTVV.

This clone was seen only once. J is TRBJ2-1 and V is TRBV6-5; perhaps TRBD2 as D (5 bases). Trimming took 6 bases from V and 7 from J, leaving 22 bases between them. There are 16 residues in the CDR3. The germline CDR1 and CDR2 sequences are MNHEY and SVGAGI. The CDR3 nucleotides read TGTGCCAGCAGCTACGGTGTATGGGAGTTTGGGAATGAGCAGTTCTTC. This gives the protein CASSYGVWEFGNEQFF.

CDR3 protein: CASSSQGLQETQYF. As DNA, the CDR3 is TGCGCCAGCAGCTCACAGGGCCTCCAAGAGACCCAGTACTTC. The rearrangement uses TRBV5-1 and TRBJ2-5; tentative D call: TRBD1 (6 bases). With 3 bases removed from V and 1 base from J, the gap between germline ends came to 10 bases. The germline CDR1 and CDR2 sequences are SGHRS and YFSETQ. The CDR3 contains 14 residues.

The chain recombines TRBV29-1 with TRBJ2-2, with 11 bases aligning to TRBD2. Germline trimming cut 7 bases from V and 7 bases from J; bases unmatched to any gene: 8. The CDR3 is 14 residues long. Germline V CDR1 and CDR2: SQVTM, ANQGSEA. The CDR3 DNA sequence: TGCAGCGGGACTAGCGGGTCCTTGGGCGGGGAGCTGTTTTTT. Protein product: CSGTSGSLGGELFF.

The CDR3 DNA sequence: TGTGCCAGCAGCGGAACTAGCGGGAGGGAGACCCAGTACTTC. Protein sequence: CASSGTSGRETQYF. The chain combines TRBV9 with TRBJ2-5; 12 nucleotides line up with TRBD2. The CDR3 consists of 14 residues. Germline loops: CDR1 SGDLS, CDR2 YYNGEE. V dropped 3 bases and J dropped 5; count of bases not matched to a gene: 2.

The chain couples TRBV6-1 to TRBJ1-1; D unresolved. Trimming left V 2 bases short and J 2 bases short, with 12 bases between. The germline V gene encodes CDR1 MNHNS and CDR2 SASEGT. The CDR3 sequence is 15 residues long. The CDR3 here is CASSELRVGNTEAFF. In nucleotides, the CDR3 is TGTGCCAGCAGTGAATTGAGGGTCGGAAACACTGAAGCTTTCTTT.

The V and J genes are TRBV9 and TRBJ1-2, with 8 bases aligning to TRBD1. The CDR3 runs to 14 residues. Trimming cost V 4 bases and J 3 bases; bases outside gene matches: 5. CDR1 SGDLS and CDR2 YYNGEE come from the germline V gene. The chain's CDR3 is CASSSTGEDYGYTF. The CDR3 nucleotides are TGTGCCAGCAGCTCGACAGGGGAAGACTATGGCTACACCTTC.

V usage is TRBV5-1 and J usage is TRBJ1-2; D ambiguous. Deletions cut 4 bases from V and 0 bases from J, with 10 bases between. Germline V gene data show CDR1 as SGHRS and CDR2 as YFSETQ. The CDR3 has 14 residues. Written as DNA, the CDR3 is TGCGCCAGCAGCAAGGAGGGTACTAACTATGGCTACACCTTC. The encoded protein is CASSKEGTNYGYTF.

CDR3 residues: CSESGGPPEQYV. CDR3 bases: TGCAGCGAATCGGGGGGGCCCCCTGAGCAGTACGTC. The V gene is TRBV29-1, the J gene TRBJ2-7; 8 positions agree with TRBD2. With V trimmed by 7 bases and J by 7 bases, 9 bases remained unmatched. CDR3 size: 12 residues. The germline V gene has CDR1 SQVTM and CDR2 ANQGSEA.

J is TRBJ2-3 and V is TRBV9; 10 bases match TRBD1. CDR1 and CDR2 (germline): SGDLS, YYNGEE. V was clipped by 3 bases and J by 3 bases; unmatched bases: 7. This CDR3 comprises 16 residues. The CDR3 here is CASSARTGGSTDTQYF. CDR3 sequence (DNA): TGTGCCAGCAGCGCTCGGACAGGGGGAAGTACAGATACGCAGTATTTT.

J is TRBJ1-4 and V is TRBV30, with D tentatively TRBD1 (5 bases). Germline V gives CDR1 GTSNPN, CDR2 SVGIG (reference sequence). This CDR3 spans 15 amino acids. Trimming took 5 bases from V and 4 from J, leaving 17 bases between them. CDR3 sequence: CAWAHTGTYNEKLFF. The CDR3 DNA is TGTGCCTGGGCCCATACCGGGACTTATAATGAAAAACTGTTTTTT. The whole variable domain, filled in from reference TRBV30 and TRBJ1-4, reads SQTIHQWPATLVQPVGSPLSLECTVEGTSNPNLYWYRQAAGRGLQLLFYSVGIGQISSEVPQNLSASRPQDRQFILSSKKLLLSDSGFYLCAWAHTGTYNEKLFFGSGTQLSVL.

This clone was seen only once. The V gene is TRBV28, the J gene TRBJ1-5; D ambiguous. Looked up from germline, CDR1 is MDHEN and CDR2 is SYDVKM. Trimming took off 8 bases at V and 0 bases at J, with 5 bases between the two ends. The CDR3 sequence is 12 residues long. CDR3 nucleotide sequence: TGTGCCAGCCGGGTTAGCAATCAGCCCCAGCATTTT. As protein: CASRVSNQPQHF.

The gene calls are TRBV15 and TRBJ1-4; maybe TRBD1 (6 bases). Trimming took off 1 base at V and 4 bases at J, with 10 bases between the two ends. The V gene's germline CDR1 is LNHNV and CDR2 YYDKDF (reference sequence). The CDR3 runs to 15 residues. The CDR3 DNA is TGTGCCACCAGCAGAGCGGGAGGGGGTAATGAAAAACTGTTTTTT. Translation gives CATSRAGGGNEKLFF.

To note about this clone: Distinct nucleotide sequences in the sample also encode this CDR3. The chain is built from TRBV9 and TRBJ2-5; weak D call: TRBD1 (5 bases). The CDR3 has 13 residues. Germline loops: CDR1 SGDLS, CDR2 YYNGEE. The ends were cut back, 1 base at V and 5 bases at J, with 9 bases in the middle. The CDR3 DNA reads TGTGCCAGCAGCGTACAGGGTCCGGAGACCCAGTACTTC. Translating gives CASSVQGPETQYF.

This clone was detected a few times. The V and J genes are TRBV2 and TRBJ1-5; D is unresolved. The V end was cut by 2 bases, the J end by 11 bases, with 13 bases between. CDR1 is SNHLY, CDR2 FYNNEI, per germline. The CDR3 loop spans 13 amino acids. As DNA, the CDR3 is TGTGCCAGCAGTGAAAGCAGGCCCTCCGCCCAGCATTTT. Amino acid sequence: CASSESRPSAQHF.

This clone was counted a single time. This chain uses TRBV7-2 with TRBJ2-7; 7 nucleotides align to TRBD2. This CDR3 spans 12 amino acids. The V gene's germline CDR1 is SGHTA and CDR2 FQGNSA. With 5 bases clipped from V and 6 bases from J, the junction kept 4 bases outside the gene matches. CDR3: CASSLGGGEQYV. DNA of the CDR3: TGTGCCAGCAGCCTTGGGGGGGGCGAGCAGTACGTC.